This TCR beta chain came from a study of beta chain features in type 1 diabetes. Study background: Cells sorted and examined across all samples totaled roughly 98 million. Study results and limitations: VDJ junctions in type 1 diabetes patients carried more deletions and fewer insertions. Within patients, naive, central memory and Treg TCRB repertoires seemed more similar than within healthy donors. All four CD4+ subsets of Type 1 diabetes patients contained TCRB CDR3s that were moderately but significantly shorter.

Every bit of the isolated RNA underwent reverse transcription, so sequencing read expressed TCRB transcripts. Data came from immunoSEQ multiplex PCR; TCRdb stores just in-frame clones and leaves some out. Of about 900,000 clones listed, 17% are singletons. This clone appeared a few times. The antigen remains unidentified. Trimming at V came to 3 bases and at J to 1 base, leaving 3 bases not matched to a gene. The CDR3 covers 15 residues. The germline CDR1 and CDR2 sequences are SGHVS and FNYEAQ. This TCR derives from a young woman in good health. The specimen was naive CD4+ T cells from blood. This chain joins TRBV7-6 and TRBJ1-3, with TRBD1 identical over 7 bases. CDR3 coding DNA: TGTGCCAGCAGCTTTAGGACAGGATCTGGAAACACCATATATTTT. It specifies CASSFRTGSGNTIYF.